This is a list of T cell receptor beta chains from one sample in a study of shared clonotypes between healthy human individuals. Using immunoSEQ multiplex PCR, the repertoire was profiled, and TCRdb retains in-frame clones only, with some absent. The table lists millions of clones, about 95% of them singletons. Material for sequencing was naive CD8+ T cells sorted from blood. The receptors were sampled from a man between 18 and 29 years old in good health. Each CDR3 is given without its conserved first and last residue.

TRBV4-1,ASSQETGTFLANYGYT
TRBV6-6,ASSKSSWDEQF
TRBV19,ASSRGPSASSYNEQF
TRBV6-5,ASRTGLAGETQY
TRBV9,ASSPTGDGANTIY
TRBV5-6,ASSLWDRGVLYGYT
TRBV28,ASSETGESYNSPLH
TRBV4-3,ASSQVGQPSYEQY
TRBV7-9,ASSDPRQPYNEQF
TRBV30,AWDRDSAEAF
TRBV2,ASSEAFVAEQY
TRBV5-1,ASSIVGARAETGSEAF
TRBV28,ASRRQAEAF
TRBV4-1,ASSQDPPGADTDTIY
TRBV29-1,SVPRDVGGLF
TRBV15,ATSGGTDYGYT
TRBV13,ASSAGGQGVTYEQY
TRBV6-4,ASSDWGLAGGMATREAKNIQY
TRBV7-6,ASSSTGALYEQY
TRBV6-4,ASSDSRGYAEAF
TRBV9,ASGGSNTDTQY
TRBV7-6,ASSLDSGVAYNEQF
TRBV11-2,ASSYGGYNEQF
TRBV19,ASRGSGNTIY
TRBV28,ASSFRQNTEAF
TRBV6-1,ASSDYLIANTGELF
TRBV12-5,ASGRTGGWETQY
TRBV7-6,ASSLDGEKLF
TRBV4-3,ASSQEGYGETNTGELF
TRBV4-3,ASSQGTKSEQF
TRBV19,ASSNSGALLEAEAF
TRBV19,ASSGGGYSNQPQH
TRBV5-4,ASSLYLSTDSYEQY
TRBV4-3,ASSQGTGGTYEQY
TRBV12-2,ASRLRGALPNQPQH
TRBV14,ASSQDPASGPSTDTQY
TRBV10-3,AISEVAGLVHSTDTQY
TRBV28,ASSFGRQGMQEQY
TRBV7-2,ASSLVALPSEETQY
TRBV9,ARPRDRDCSGANVLT
TRBV7-6,ASSLEREGLNEQF
TRBV19,ASSPSQGNTGELF